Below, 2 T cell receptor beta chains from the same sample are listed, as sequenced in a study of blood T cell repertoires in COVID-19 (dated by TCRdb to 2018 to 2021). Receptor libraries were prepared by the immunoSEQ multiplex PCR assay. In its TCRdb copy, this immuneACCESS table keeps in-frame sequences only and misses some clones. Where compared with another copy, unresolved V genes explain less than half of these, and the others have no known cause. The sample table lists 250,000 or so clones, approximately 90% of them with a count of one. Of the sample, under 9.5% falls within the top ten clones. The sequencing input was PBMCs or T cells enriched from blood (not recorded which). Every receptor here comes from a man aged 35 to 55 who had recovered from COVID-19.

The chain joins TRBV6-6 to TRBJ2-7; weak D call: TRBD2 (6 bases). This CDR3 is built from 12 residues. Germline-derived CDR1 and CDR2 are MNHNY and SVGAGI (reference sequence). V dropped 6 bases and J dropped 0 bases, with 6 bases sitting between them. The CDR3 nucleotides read TGTGCCAGCAGGCGGGACTCCTACGAGCAGTACTTC. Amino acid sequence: CASRRDSYEQYF.

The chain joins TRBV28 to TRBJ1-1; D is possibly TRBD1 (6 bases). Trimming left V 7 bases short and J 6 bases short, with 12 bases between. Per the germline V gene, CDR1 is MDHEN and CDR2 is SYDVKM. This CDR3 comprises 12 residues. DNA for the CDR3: TGTGCCAGCAAGGTCAGGGGACCTGAAGCTTTCTTT. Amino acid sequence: CASKVRGPEAFF.